The text below deals with one T cell receptor (beta chain). TCRdb's copy holds only in-frame clones and misses some; the assay was immunoSEQ multiplex PCR. The table includes hundreds of thousands of clones, approximately 90% detected once. The CDR3 sequence is 14 residues long. Germline CDR1 reads MDHEN; CDR2 reads SYDVKM. Trimming removed 3 bases from V and 8 bases from J, with 11 bases in between. These data are taken from a study of blood T cell repertoires in COVID-19. Study information: COVID-19 samples collected from the United States, Italy and Spain covered acute and convalescent phases. Sample material is recorded as cDNA or gDNA derived from T cells, B-cell-depleted T cells, or PBMCs.

The sequence was collected from a woman aged 25-40 years with COVID-19, enrolled during active disease. Sequencing was carried out using peripheral blood. The chain has TRBV28 and TRBJ1-6, with D unclear. CDR3 nucleotide sequence: TGTGCCAGCAGTTTGCGCGATCGTGATTCACCCCTCCACTTT. Amino acids: CASSLRDRDSPLHF.